This TCR beta chain was retrieved from a study of blood T cell repertoires in COVID-19. Study context: Spain, Italy and the United States supplied samples that represented acute and convalescent COVID-19. T cells, B-cell-depleted T cells, or PBMCs provided the cDNA or gDNA that served as material.

Germline lookup yields CDR1 LGHNA and CDR2 YNFKEQ. The CDR3 is 15 residues long. Deletions cut 1 base from V and 2 bases from J, with 12 bases between. Here immunoSEQ multiplex PCR was the method, and the copy in TCRdb shows in-frame clones only, minus some. The repertoire holds around 280,000 clones, with around 92% as singletons. Sequenced: peripheral blood. The origin of this receptor is a woman aged 30 to 39 with COVID-19, enrolled during active disease. V and J are TRBV4-2 and TRBJ2-7, with D perhaps matching TRBD2 (5 bases). The CDR3 sequence: CASSQGIRRAYEQYF. Here the CDR3 DNA reads TGTGCCAGCAGCCAAGGTATAAGGCGGGCCTACGAGCAGTACTTC.